A single sample gave rise to the 21 T cell receptor beta chains below, sequenced in a study of cytomegalovirus exposure and HLA in healthy donors. Profiling relied on immunoSEQ multiplex PCR, and the TCRdb table lists in-frame clones only, not all of them. The sample contains around 240,000 clones, 90% of which appear only once. What was sequenced was PBMCs. The receptors come from a woman between 18 and 29 years old in good health and CMV-seronegative.

This sequence joins TRBV7-8 and TRBJ2-2; 9 bases are a match to TRBD1. The CDR3 is 16 residues long. CDR1 and CDR2 (germline): SGHVS, FQNEAQ. J lost 6 bases, V lost 5 bases, and 10 bases had no gene match. The DNA of the CDR3 is TGTGCCAGCAGCAATATCGGGACAGGGTCTTCCGGGGAGCTGTTTTTT. This gives the protein CASSNIGTGSSGELFF.

The rearrangement joins TRBV15 to TRBJ2-1; 12 positions match TRBD1. J gave up 7 bases and V 5 bases, and 6 bases lay outside the gene matches. Germline V gene data show CDR1 as LNHNV and CDR2 as YYDKDF (reference sequence). The CDR3 is 15 residues long. The CDR3 sequence: CATSGDRGRGNEQFF. The CDR3, as DNA: TGTGCCACCAGCGGGGACAGGGGGCGAGGGAATGAGCAGTTCTTC.

The V call is TRBV10-3, the J call TRBJ2-7; 9 nucleotides match TRBD2. In germline, CDR1 is ENHRY, CDR2 SYGVKD. The CDR3 totals 14 residues. Trimming took 6 bases from V and 5 from J; bases not matched to a gene: 8. In DNA form, the CDR3 reads TGTGCCATCAGGGGCGGGGGGGCTCAGGACGAGCAGTACGTC. Translation gives CAIRGGGAQDEQYV.

The chain has TRBV7-9 and TRBJ1-1; 9 bases align to TRBD1. The germline V gene encodes CDR1 SEHNR and CDR2 FQNEAQ (reference sequence). The CDR3 runs 13 residues. V gave up 8 bases and J gave up 3 bases; unmatched junction bases: 4. The CDR3 nucleotides read TGTGCCAGCGGGACAGGGAGAGACACTGAAGCTTTCTTT. It yields the protein CASGTGRDTEAFF.

CDR3 DNA sequence: TGCGCCAGCAGCCATGGGGCCACAGGGATTGTAGAGACCCAGTACTTC. Its translation is CASSHGATGIVETQYF. The chain uses TRBV4-3 and TRBJ2-5, with D maybe TRBD1 (6 bases). This CDR3 is built from 16 residues. Trimming removed 3 bases at V and 4 bases at J, with 18 bases between. Germline loops: CDR1 LGHNA, CDR2 YSLEER.

V and J are TRBV27 and TRBJ2-1; 12 bases agree with TRBD2. Germline V CDR1 and CDR2: MNHEY, SMNVEV (reference sequence). This CDR3 comprises 17 residues. V was pared by 2 bases and J by 4 bases, with 6 bases of the junction left unmatched. The CDR3 region has the DNA TGTGCCAGCAGTTTAGGATCTCTAGCGGGGGGGTACAATGAGCAGTTCTTC. Amino acid sequence: CASSLGSLAGGYNEQFF.

This rearrangement joins TRBV27 to TRBJ1-1; the D is unclear. CDR1 is MNHEY, CDR2 SMNVEV, per germline (reference sequence). The CDR3 extends over 15 amino acids. V lost 6 bases, J lost 0 bases, and 14 bases lay in between. Here the CDR3 DNA reads TGTGCCAGCAGCGCGGGCCGGGTCCTGAACACTGAAGCTTTCTTT. It specifies CASSAGRVLNTEAFF.

This chain links TRBV6-5 with TRBJ1-4; D call uncertain. Germline V gene data show CDR1 as MNHEY and CDR2 as SVGAGI. The CDR3 extends over 13 amino acids. V shed 2 bases and J shed 7 bases, with 8 bases lying between them. This chain's CDR3 is CASSYTGTEKLFF. In DNA, the CDR3 is TGTGCCAGCAGTTACACCGGTACTGAAAAACTGTTTTTT.

The chain carries TRBV28 and TRBJ2-3, with D unresolved. Germline CDR1 is MDHEN and CDR2 is SYDVKM. Trimming removed 6 bases from V and 4 bases from J, with 17 bases in between. The CDR3 loop spans 15 amino acids. The CDR3 DNA follows: TGTGCCAGCAGCCTTCTTGGAGTAGCAGCAGATACGCAGTATTTT. The encoded protein is CASSLLGVAADTQYF.

To note about this clone: One end of the junction varies from germline; a read error may be responsible. The chain recombines TRBV7-9 with TRBJ2-1, with TRBD2 matching 9 bases. Germline CDR1 is SEHNR and CDR2 is FQNEAQ (reference sequence). This CDR3 spans 15 amino acids. As DNA, the CDR3 is TGTGCCAGCAGCTTAGTAAGCGGGGGGTACATTGAGCAGTTCTTC. Protein: CASSLVSGGYIEQFF.

The V call is TRBV5-1, the J call TRBJ2-3, with 8 bases identical to TRBD2. The ends lost 7 bases at V and 2 bases at J; junction bases unmatched: 12. The germline V gene encodes CDR1 SGHRS and CDR2 YFSETQ. CDR3 length equals 16 residues. The CDR3 reads CASRVIGGGSTDTQYF. The CDR3 coding sequence is TGCGCCAGCCGGGTGATAGGCGGGGGGTCCACAGATACGCAGTATTTT.

The gene calls are TRBV27 and TRBJ2-7; 9 nucleotides agree with TRBD1. V lost 6 bases, J lost 7 bases, and 13 bases stayed unmatched. CDR3 size: 15 residues. Germline-derived CDR1 and CDR2 are MNHEY and SMNVEV (reference sequence). The CDR3 region is CASSPGTGRTWEQYF. In DNA form, the CDR3 reads TGTGCCAGCAGCCCCGGGACAGGGCGCACCTGGGAGCAGTACTTC.

The J gene is TRBJ1-2, the V gene TRBV5-1, with TRBD1 matching over 10 bases. Germline CDR1 reads SGHRS; CDR2 reads YFSETQ. The CDR3 totals 16 residues. V lost 0 bases to trimming and J lost 8 bases; unmatched junction nucleotides: 10. CDR3 loop: CASSLAGDRGSGGYTF. The CDR3 DNA sequence: TGCGCCAGCAGCTTGGCCGGGGACAGGGGTTCGGGAGGCTACACCTTC.

The DNA of the CDR3 is TGCGCCAGCAGCCAGCACAGCGGGGGTTTCTCCTACGAGCAGTACTTC. It specifies CASSQHSGGFSYEQYF. This chain joins TRBV4-3 and TRBJ2-7, with TRBD2 matching 8 bases. Unmatched junction bases numbered 7, after V lost 3 bases and J lost 0 bases. The CDR3 is 16 residues long. Germline assignment: CDR1 LGHNA and CDR2 YSLEER.

The V call is TRBV19, the J call TRBJ2-3; perhaps TRBD1 as D (5 bases). The CDR3 runs to 13 residues. CDR1 and CDR2 from the germline V gene are LNHDA and SQIVND (reference sequence). The V gene lost 5 bases and the J gene lost 8 bases, with 14 bases spanning the gap. The chain's CDR3 is CASSETFRVTQYF. CDR3 bases: TGTGCCAGTAGTGAAACTTTCAGGGTTACGCAGTATTTT.

This clone was seen a single time. The rearrangement links TRBV25-1 to TRBJ2-7, with D perhaps matching TRBD1 (6 bases). CDR1 and CDR2 (germline): MGHDK, SYGVNS. Trimming left V 4 bases short and J 1 base short, with 8 bases between. CDR3 length equals 13 residues. CDR3 residues: CASSATGSYEQYF. The CDR3 bases are TGTGCCAGCAGTGCTACAGGGTCCTACGAGCAGTACTTC.

This clone came up once. The chain joins TRBV6-1 to TRBJ2-7, with TRBD1 matching over 8 bases. The CDR3 runs 14 residues. Germline-derived CDR1 and CDR2 are MNHNS and SASEGT. The V and J ends lost 4 bases and 2 bases, in that order; junction bases with no gene match: 4. In DNA form, the CDR3 reads TGTGCCAGCAGTGTTACAGGGGGTGCCTACGAGCAGTACGTC. Translating gives CASSVTGGAYEQYV.

The chain has TRBV7-9 and TRBJ1-4, with D possibly TRBD1 on 5 matching bases. Per germline, CDR1 SEHNR and CDR2 FQNEAQ (reference sequence). Deletions cut 7 bases from V and 4 bases from J, with 16 bases between. The CDR3 covers 15 residues. The DNA of the CDR3 is TGTGCCAGCATCTCCACCCCAGGGCTTAATGAAAAACTGTTTTTT. Protein product: CASISTPGLNEKLFF. The full variable domain, with the rest looked up from reference TRBV7-9 and TRBJ1-4, is DTGVSQNPRHKITKRGQNVTFRCDPISEHNRLYWYRQTLGQGPEFLTYFQNEAQLEKSRLLSDRFSAERPKGSFSTLEIQRTEQGDSAMYLCASISTPGLNEKLFFGSGTQLSVL.

The chain has TRBV27 and TRBJ1-2; D possibly corresponds to TRBD1 (5 bases). This CDR3 contains 17 residues. Trimming left V 1 base short and J 3 bases short, with 18 bases between. CDR1 is MNHEY, CDR2 SMNVEV, per germline (reference sequence). CDR3 DNA sequence: TGTGCCAGCAGTTTATTTAGCGGCCCGGGGGAATACTATGGCTACACCTTC. Protein: CASSLFSGPGEYYGYTF.

The chain has TRBV6-1 and TRBJ1-4, with 7 bases aligning to TRBD1. V was clipped by 6 bases and J by 5 bases; unmatched bases: 9. The CDR3 runs 15 residues. Germline loops: CDR1 MNHNS, CDR2 SASEGT. The CDR3 loop reads CASRRQGSGNEKLFF. CDR3 coding DNA: TGTGCCAGCAGACGACAGGGCTCGGGAAATGAAAAACTGTTTTTT.

V gene TRBV10-3 combines with J gene TRBJ2-3; D gene unclear. The CDR3 length is 13 residues. Germline V CDR1 and CDR2: ENHRY, SYGVKD. V was cut by 6 bases and J by 6 bases, with 13 bases left in between. Written as DNA, the CDR3 is TGTGCCATCAGCCTATCTCCCGCGGATACGCAGTATTTT. This codes for CAISLSPADTQYF.